This T cell receptor (beta chain) originates from a study of blood T cell repertoires in COVID-19 (dated by TCRdb to the early 2020s). In terms of the full investigation: The collaborator samples originated in the United States, Italy and Spain and spanned the acute and convalescent phases of COVID-19. The material from the prospective study consisted of cDNA or gDNA derived from T cells, B-cell-depleted T cells, or PBMCs. Subjects who had been exposed to COVID-19, were actively infected with it, or had recovered from it provided the deeply sampled blood TCRbeta repertoires that made up the dataset. The repertoires were released in a freely available public database intended as a resource for research on the immune response to SARS-CoV-2. Samples were obtained from the ongoing ImmuneRACE study (first 160 participants) and from about 1,300 subjects provided by 6 global collaborators. Sample metadata almost always included a de-identified subject ID, COVID-19 status, age in years and sex. HLA class I and class II types, where available, came from metadata supplied by the sample provider rather than from assay-based typing. What the study reported, not specific to this receptor: How much clinical and demographic metadata was included differed by source and by participant, and the metadata was provided uncurated.

The immunoSEQ Assay, a bias-controlled multiplex PCR, was used to amplify TCRbeta CDR3 regions from genomic DNA. Regarding the original processing steps: Nucleated cell counts per sample were estimated from amplification of reference gene primers within the assay. To quantify the absolute abundance of each unique TCRbeta CDR3 rearrangement, sequence reads were collapsed and filtered. For each sample, productive Simpson clonality was calculated as the square root of Simpson's diversity index across productive rearrangements. TCRdb carries this immuneACCESS record with in-frame sequences only. Its versions omit some clonotypes, under half of them owing to an unresolved V gene in the studies checked, with the rest unexplained. V and J calls and clone size follow that table, whereas D and trimming were derived from the DNA. This sample gives approximately 100,000 clones in total; about 86% of them show up just once. The ten largest clonotypes hold approximately 6.5% of the sample.

Concerning this clone: This clone's antigen is unknown. Base-call qualities are not available, and no considerably larger clone is one nucleotide away.

Each collaborating institution followed its own protocols to collect whole blood in K2EDTA tubes. For TCRbeta analysis, collaborators shipped samples in one of three forms: frozen whole blood, isolated PBMCs, or DNA extracted from either of those sample types. V lost 6 bases and J lost 0 bases, and the count of bases not matched to a germline gene is 10. For CDR1 and CDR2, the germline V gene lists SGHRS and YFSETQ. The CDR3 has 18 amino acids, counting the end cysteine and phenylalanine. Of all the DNA, just the CDR3 is kept, 54 bases in frame from base 1. The V and J genes are TRBV5-1 and TRBJ2-3; 13 nucleotides in the junction match TRBD2. This TCR was sampled from a man aged 55 to 70 with acute or convalescent COVID-19. Sequences were obtained from peripheral blood. The nucleotide sequence reads as follows: TGCGCCAGCATTGCGGGACTAGCGGGGATAACTAGCACAGATACGCAGTATTTT. It is translated as CASIAGLAGITSTDTQYF. With the rest looked up from the reference TRBV5-1 and TRBJ2-3 genes rather than sequenced, the full variable domain is KAGVTQTPRYLIKTRGQQVTLSCSPISGHRSVSWYQQTPGQGLQFLFEYFSETQRNKGNFPGRFSGRQFSNSRSEMNVSTLELGDSALYLCASIAGLAGITSTDTQYFGPGTRLTVL.